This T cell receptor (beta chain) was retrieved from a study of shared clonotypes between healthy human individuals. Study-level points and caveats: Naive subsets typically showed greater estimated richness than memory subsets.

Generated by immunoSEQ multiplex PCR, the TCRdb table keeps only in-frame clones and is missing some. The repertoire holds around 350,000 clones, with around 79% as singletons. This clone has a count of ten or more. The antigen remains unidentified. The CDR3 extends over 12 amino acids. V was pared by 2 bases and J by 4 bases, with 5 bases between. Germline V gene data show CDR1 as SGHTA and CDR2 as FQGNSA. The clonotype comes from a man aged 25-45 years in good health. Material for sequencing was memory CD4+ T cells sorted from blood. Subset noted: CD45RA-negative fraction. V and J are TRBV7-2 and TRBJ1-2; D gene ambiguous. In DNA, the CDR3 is TGTGCCAGCAGCTTATGGCTCTATGGCTACACCTTC. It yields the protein CASSLWLYGYTF.